Below, 10 T cell receptor beta chains from the same sample are listed, as sequenced in a study of cytomegalovirus exposure and HLA in healthy donors (dated by TCRdb to about 2017). Receptors were amplified or captured by the immunoSEQ multiplex PCR assay. A mixture of 60 forward primers for TCR Vbeta segments and 13 reverse primers for TCR Jbeta segments was used in the multiplex PCR. Imported from immuneACCESS, the table was reduced by TCRdb to in-frame sequences with V and J called. These copies leave out some clones; in studies compared against another copy, an unresolved V gene accounts for under half, and the cause of the remainder is not known. For this sample there are 95,000 to 100,000 clones; about 85% appear just once. The ten most abundant clones make up 3% to 5% of the sample. Sequencing used PBMCs. These receptors all stem from a young man in good health and CMV-seronegative.

This clone turned up a few times. J is TRBJ1-6 and V is TRBV6-5, with D tentatively TRBD1 (6 bases). Deletions cut 0 bases from V and 9 bases from J, with 15 bases between. The CDR3 consists of 16 residues. The germline V gene has CDR1 MNHEY and CDR2 SVGAGI. In nucleotides, the CDR3 is TGTGCCAGCAGTTACTCGATACAAGGGGGGGTTTCACCCCTCCACTTT. Protein: CASSYSIQGGVSPLHF.

The chain uses TRBV27 and TRBJ2-7, with D perhaps matching TRBD1 (5 bases). The V gene lost 7 bases and the J gene lost 2 bases, with 12 bases spanning the gap. The CDR3 loop spans 13 amino acids. The germline V gene encodes CDR1 MNHEY and CDR2 SMNVEV (reference sequence). The CDR3 loop is CASTRAETYEQYF. DNA for the CDR3: TGTGCCAGCACCAGGGCAGAAACCTACGAGCAGTACTTC.

The chain uses TRBV19 and TRBJ2-1, with 12 nucleotides matching TRBD2. This CDR3 has 15 residues. Germline V gene sequence: CDR1 LNHDA, CDR2 SQIVND (reference sequence). The J segment lost 5 bases and the V segment lost 5 bases, leaving 4 bases of the junction unmatched. CDR3 in amino acids: CASSQTSGRDNEQFF. In nucleotides, the CDR3 is TGTGCCAGTAGTCAGACTAGCGGGAGAGACAATGAGCAGTTCTTC.

This clone was seen just once. The chain employs TRBV19 and TRBJ1-5, with D maybe TRBD1 (5 bases). The germline V and J ends were trimmed by 2 bases and 0 bases, with 8 bases remaining between them. The CDR3 runs to 15 residues. The germline V gene encodes CDR1 LNHDA and CDR2 SQIVND (reference sequence). The CDR3 sequence is CASSIRQYSNQPQHF. CDR3 in DNA: TGTGCCAGTAGTATACGACAGTATAGCAATCAGCCCCAGCATTTT.

The chain couples TRBV7-9 to TRBJ2-2; D ambiguous. V lost 4 bases, J lost 4 bases, and 10 bases lay in between. Looked up from germline, CDR1 is SEHNR and CDR2 is FQNEAQ (reference sequence). The CDR3 loop spans 14 amino acids. In DNA form, the CDR3 reads TGTGCCAGCAGCTCGTTAGCAGCCACCGGGGAGCTGTTTTTT. Encoded protein: CASSSLAATGELFF.

The genes are TRBV30 and TRBJ2-3; 7 bases agree with TRBD2. Germline loops: CDR1 GTSNPN, CDR2 SVGIG (reference sequence). The length of the CDR3 is 18 residues. V dropped 0 bases and J dropped 4; count of bases not matched to a gene: 16. The CDR3 sequence: CAWSVRDWGGREPDTQYF. CDR3 nucleotides: TGTGCCTGGAGTGTCAGGGATTGGGGCGGGAGAGAGCCAGATACGCAGTATTTT.

The V gene is TRBV29-1, the J gene TRBJ2-3; TRBD2 aligns across 8 bases. Germline loops: CDR1 SQVTM, CDR2 ANQGSEA. This CDR3 is built from 17 residues. With V trimmed by 1 base and J by 2 bases, 11 bases remained unmatched. The CDR3 region has the DNA TGCAGCGTTGAAGTTGTTCCCAGCGGGGGATACACAGATACGCAGTATTTT. Translating it yields CSVEVVPSGGYTDTQYF.

The V gene is TRBV28, the J gene TRBJ2-4, with D possibly matching TRBD1 (6 bases). CDR1 is MDHEN and CDR2 is SYDVKM in the germline V gene. The CDR3 runs 16 residues. V was pared by 4 bases and J by 1 base, with 14 bases between. The CDR3, as DNA: TGTGCCAGCAGTTCTAACAGGGTATTGGCCAAAAACATTCAGTACTTC. This translates into CASSSNRVLAKNIQYF.

The rearrangement uses TRBV4-3 and TRBJ2-5, with D hard to call. The V gene lost 0 bases and the J gene lost 4 bases, with 15 bases spanning the gap. The CDR3 runs to 16 residues. Germline assignment: CDR1 LGHNA and CDR2 YSLEER. The CDR3 nucleotides are TGCGCCAGCAGCCAAGATTTTCGAGGTTTTGCAGAGACCCAGTACTTC. It yields the protein CASSQDFRGFAETQYF.

The chain joins TRBV4-1 to TRBJ2-1; 11 bases align to TRBD2. This CDR3 spans 18 amino acids. Germline V CDR1 and CDR2: MGHRA, YSYEKL. V dropped 4 bases and J dropped 4; count of bases not matched to a gene: 12. As DNA, the CDR3 is TGCGCCAGCAGCCGCTCGACTAGCGGGAACGCCAAATACAATGAGCAGTTCTTC. Its protein product is CASSRSTSGNAKYNEQFF.